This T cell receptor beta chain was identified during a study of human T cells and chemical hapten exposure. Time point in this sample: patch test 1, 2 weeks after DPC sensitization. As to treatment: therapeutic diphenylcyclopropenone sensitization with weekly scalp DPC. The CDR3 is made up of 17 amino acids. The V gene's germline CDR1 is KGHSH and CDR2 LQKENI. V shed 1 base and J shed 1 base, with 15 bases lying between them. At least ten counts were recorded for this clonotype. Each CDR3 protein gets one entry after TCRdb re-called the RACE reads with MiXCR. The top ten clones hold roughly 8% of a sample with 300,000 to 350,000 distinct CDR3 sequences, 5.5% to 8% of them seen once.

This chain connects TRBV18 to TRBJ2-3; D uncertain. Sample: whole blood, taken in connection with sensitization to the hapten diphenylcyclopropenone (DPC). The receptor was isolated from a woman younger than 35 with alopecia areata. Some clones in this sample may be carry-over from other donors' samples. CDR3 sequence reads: CASSPQILKGGTDTQYF. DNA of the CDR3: TGTGCCAGCTCACCACAGATTCTCAAAGGAGGCACAGATACGCAGTATTTT.